The rows below give T cell receptor beta chains drawn from one sample of a study of cytomegalovirus exposure and HLA in healthy donors. TCRdb keeps only in-frame clones here, not all; method: immunoSEQ multiplex PCR. The repertoire holds 200,000 to 250,000 clones, with more than 85% as singletons. The sequencing sample was made of PBMCs. The source of these receptors is a woman younger than 30 in good health and CMV-seronegative. CDR3s include the opening cysteine and the closing phenylalanine or tryptophan. The D gene is left open where the match is weak. Part of the rows lack a size; the others show once, few, many or a class for expanded clones.

>TRBD1|-|TRBV5-1|TRBJ1-1
TGCGCCAGCAGTCCAATCACAGGGGGGACTGAAGCTTTCTTT
CASSPITGGTEAFF
>-|-|TRBV13|TRBJ2-3
TGTGCCAGCAGCTTAGACAGGCTGTCAGATACGCAGTATTTT
CASSLDRLSDTQYF
>TRBD2|-|TRBV5-6|TRBJ2-1
TGTGCCAGCAGCTTGGGGGGCCTAGCGGGAGTAAATGAGCAGTTCTTC
CASSLGGLAGVNEQFF
>-|-|TRBV5-6|TRBJ2-3
TGTGCCAGCAGCTTGGTATCAGTCGCAACGCAGTATTTT
CASSLVSVATQYF
>TRBD1|-|TRBV30|TRBJ1-3
TGTGCCTGGAGTCCCATCATACGGGAGACAGGGGCTGGAAACACCATATATTTT
CAWSPIIRETGAGNTIYF
>-|-|TRBV7-2|TRBJ2-7
TGTGCCAGCAGCACGATCCTACAGGGGCGGGGCGAGCAGTACTTC
CASSTILQGRGEQYF
>-|-|TRBV9|TRBJ2-2
TGTGCCAGCACGGTCGGGACACCGCCCGGGGAGCTGTTTTTT
CASTVGTPPGELFF
>-|few|TRBV7-2|TRBJ2-7
TGTGCCAGCAGCTTCCAGATCTACGAGCAGTACTTC
CASSFQIYEQYF
>-|-|TRBV6-1|TRBJ2-1
TGTGCCAGCAGCGATACCGGGGGGCGCGGGCAGTTCTTC
CASSDTGGRGQFF
>-|-|TRBV6-5|TRBJ2-4
TGTGCCAGCTCCGGGGTAGCCAAAAACATTCAGTACTTC
CASSGVAKNIQYF
>TRBD1|few|TRBV7-8|TRBJ1-5
TGTGCCAGCATCCTGGGACAGGGGGCCGATCAGCCCCAGCATTTT
CASILGQGADQPQHF
>-|-|TRBV18|TRBJ1-5
TGTGCCAGCTCACCGGTGGCGGGGGAAGGGAATCAGCCCCAGCATTTT
CASSPVAGEGNQPQHF
>-|-|TRBV6-1|TRBJ2-4
TGTGCCAGCAGTGAACGGCGGTCCGGACAGTTAAGGAGTGAACAGTACTTC
CASSERRSGQLRSEQYF
>TRBD2|-|TRBV9|TRBJ2-5
TGTGCCAGCAGCGTAGGGCTAGCGGAAGAGACCCAGTACTTC
CASSVGLAEETQYF
>-|-|TRBV2|TRBJ2-3
TGTGCCAGCAGTGAATCCCTTCGTCGGACAGCGTGGGATACGCAGTATTTT
CASSESLRRTAWDTQYF
>-|-|TRBV27|TRBJ2-1
TGTGCCAGCCTTGACCTAGTTTACAATGAGCAGTTCTTC
CASLDLVYNEQFF
>TRBD2|-|TRBV2|TRBJ2-7
TGTGCCAGCAGTGTAACTAGCGGGCAAGAGCAGTACTTC
CASSVTSGQEQYF
>TRBD2|-|TRBV7-2|TRBJ2-7
TGTGCCAGCAGCCCGCGGCCTAGCGGGAGCTACGAGCAGTACTTC
CASSPRPSGSYEQYF
>-|-|TRBV7-2|TRBJ1-2
TGTGCCAGCAGCTTAGTTAGGGCGGGAGGCTACACCTTC
CASSLVRAGGYTF
>-|-|TRBV4-3|TRBJ2-5
TGCGCCAGCAGCCAAGGTGAATTGCGAACCCAAGAGACCCAGTACTTC
CASSQGELRTQETQYF
>TRBD1|-|TRBV18|TRBJ2-1
TGTGCCAGCTCACCACCGGGACAGCTATCCTACAATGAGCAGTTCTTC
CASSPPGQLSYNEQFF
>TRBD2|few|TRBV6-5|TRBJ2-7
TGTGCCAGCAGGGACGGCGGGGGGGCCTCTGTGCAGTACTTC
CASRDGGGASVQYF
>TRBD2|-|TRBV10-2|TRBJ2-7
TGCGCCACCTTTGGTGCGGGAGGAGGCGAGCAGTACTTC
CATFGAGGGEQYF
>TRBD1|-|TRBV5-8|TRBJ2-3
TGTGCCAGCAGCTCCGGGACAGGGGCCTCAGATACGCAGTATTTT
CASSSGTGASDTQYF
>TRBD1|-|TRBV27|TRBJ1-6
TGTGCCAGCAGTTGGACAGGGGGCATCAATTCACCCCTCCACTTT
CASSWTGGINSPLHF
>-|-|TRBV4-1|TRBJ2-5
TGCGCCAGCAGCCACCTTCTCATCCAGGGGTGGGTCCGGGAGACCCAGTACTTC
CASSHLLIQGWVRETQYF
>-|-|TRBV19|TRBJ1-5
TGTGCCAGTAGTATCCGGGACACCAATCAGCCCCAGCATTTT
CASSIRDTNQPQHF
>-|-|TRBV6-1|TRBJ2-1
TGTGCCAGCAATGGCGCCGCGGACAATGAGCAGTTCTTC
CASNGAADNEQFF
>TRBD1|-|TRBV6-4|TRBJ2-2
TGTGCCAGCAGAAGACAGGGGAGCGGGGAGCTGTTTTTT
CASRRQGSGELFF
>-|-|TRBV27|TRBJ1-6
TGTGCCAGCAGTTTCTATAGCTCCTATAATTCACCCCTCCACTTT
CASSFYSSYNSPLHF
>-|-|TRBV7-9|TRBJ1-1
TGTGCCAGCAGCCCGGACTTAGGGATGAACACTGAAGCTTTCTTT
CASSPDLGMNTEAFF
>TRBD1|-|TRBV4-1|TRBJ1-6
TGCGCCAGCAGCCAAGACGCCCGGGACAGGGGTGTATCCCTCCACTTT
CASSQDARDRGVSLHF
>-|once|TRBV21-1|TRBJ2-7
TGTGCCAGCATCTCCTGGAGAGAGGGAGGACACGAGCAGTACTTC
CASISWREGGHEQYF
>-|-|TRBV5-4|TRBJ2-7
TGTGCCAGCAGCTCCAGTATTAGCAGCAGCTACGAGCAGTACTTC
CASSSSISSSYEQYF
>TRBD2|-|TRBV4-2|TRBJ2-7
TGTGCCAGCAGCCGTAGCGGGACATCCTACGAGCAGTACTTC
CASSRSGTSYEQYF
>TRBD2|-|TRBV5-1|TRBJ2-1
TGCGCCAGCAGCTTGGCATCCTCTAGCGGAAGCTCCTACAATGAGCAGTTCTTC
CASSLASSSGSSYNEQFF